Following are 19 T cell receptor beta chains from one sample sequenced in a study of cytomegalovirus exposure and HLA in healthy donors. It was with 60 Vbeta and 13 Jbeta primers that the PCR ran. Here immunoSEQ multiplex PCR was the method, and the copy in TCRdb shows in-frame clones only, minus some. Among approximately 150,000 clones listed, approximately 75% were seen once. Sequencing input: PBMCs. The receptors stem from a man aged 25-45 years in good health and CMV-seropositive.

This chain joins TRBV28 and TRBJ1-2; D ambiguous. Per the germline V gene, CDR1 is MDHEN and CDR2 is SYDVKM. With 1 base removed from V and 9 bases from J, the gap between germline ends came to 15 bases. The CDR3 runs 14 residues. This CDR3 is CASSLSAPAPSYTF. The CDR3 DNA sequence: TGTGCCAGCAGTTTATCCGCCCCCGCGCCTAGCTACACCTTC.

The chain employs TRBV10-3 and TRBJ2-3; 8 nucleotides align to TRBD2. The V gene end was trimmed by 5 bases and the J gene end by 6 bases; junction bases not matched to a gene: 7. The length of the CDR3 is 14 residues. CDR1 ENHRY and CDR2 SYGVKD come from the germline V gene. The DNA for the CDR3 is TGTGCCATCAGTCGGGGGGGCACGGATGATACGCAGTATTTT. As protein: CAISRGGTDDTQYF.

V gene TRBV5-1 combines with J gene TRBJ1-2; D remains ambiguous. The CDR3 consists of 13 residues. V lost 1 base and J 6 bases, leaving 10 bases between the germline ends. The germline gives CDR1 SGHRS, CDR2 YFSETQ. This CDR3 is CASSLIQTDGYTF. The CDR3, as DNA: TGCGCCAGCAGCTTGATACAAACAGATGGCTACACCTTC.

V is TRBV7-8 and J is TRBJ1-4, with D possibly being TRBD1 (6 bases). The CDR3 runs 15 residues. Trimming removed 2 bases from V and 7 bases from J, with 14 bases in between. The germline V gene has CDR1 SGHVS and CDR2 FQNEAQ. The CDR3 spells CASSLNRDWSEKLFF. The CDR3 DNA reads TGTGCCAGCAGCTTAAACAGGGATTGGAGTGAAAAACTGTTTTTT.

The rearrangement uses TRBV21-1 and TRBJ2-7; the D call in the table, TRBD1, was not verified against the DNA. TRBV21-1 represents a pseudogene. The CDR3 has 12 amino acids. The CDR3 loop reads CASGTGTYEQYF. CDR3 nucleotide sequence: TGTGCCAGCGGGACAGGGACCTACGAGCAGTACTTC.

CDR3 protein: CASSIQKNTEAFF. DNA of the CDR3: TGTGCCAGCAGCATACAGAAAAACACTGAAGCTTTCTTT. The chain employs TRBV11-2 and TRBJ1-1; D unclear. Germline CDR1 is SGHAT and CDR2 is FQNNGV. The ends were cut back, 5 bases at V and 2 bases at J, with 9 bases in the middle. The CDR3 runs 13 residues.

The V gene is TRBV9, the J gene TRBJ1-3; no clear D. The length of the CDR3 is 15 residues. V was cut by 0 bases and J by 2 bases, with 9 bases left in between. Germline lookup yields CDR1 SGDLS and CDR2 YYNGEE. The CDR3 is CASSVAELTGNTIYF. The CDR3 DNA sequence: TGTGCCAGCAGCGTAGCTGAACTTACTGGAAACACCATATATTTT.

The chain has TRBV7-9 and TRBJ2-3; D is ambiguous. Trimming took off 5 bases at V and 0 bases at J, with 9 bases between the two ends. The CDR3 sequence is 14 residues long. The germline V gene encodes CDR1 SEHNR and CDR2 FQNEAQ (reference sequence). DNA of the CDR3: TGTGCCAGCAGCCCTAGTGCTAGCACAGATACGCAGTATTTT. It translates to CASSPSASTDTQYF.

V gene TRBV14 combines with J gene TRBJ1-1; D gene uncertain. The CDR3 loop spans 11 amino acids. The V end was cut by 4 bases, the J end by 4 bases, with 4 bases between. Germline V gives CDR1 SGHDN, CDR2 FVKESK. The CDR3 here is CASSLGTEAFF. CDR3 DNA sequence: TGTGCCAGCAGCCTCGGCACTGAAGCTTTCTTT.

Concerning this clone itself: The germline gene is not matched at one end of the junction; a read error may be the cause. The chain employs TRBV7-9 and TRBJ1-4; 7 bases agree with TRBD1. Germline CDR1 and CDR2: SEHNR and FQNEAQ (reference sequence). This CDR3 has 16 residues. As DNA, the CDR3 is TGTACCAGCAGCTTAGGGACAGCGCCCGGTAGTGAAAAACTGTTTTTT. This sequence encodes CTSSLGTAPGSEKLFF.

The chain has TRBV28 and TRBJ2-5; D is perhaps TRBD1 (8 bases). The V gene lost 3 bases and the J gene lost 4 bases, with 12 bases spanning the gap. The CDR3 extends over 14 amino acids. Germline V gives CDR1 MDHEN, CDR2 SYDVKM. CDR3 coding DNA: TGTGCCAGCAGTTTCTACAGGGGGGGAGAGACCCAGTACTTC. It yields the protein CASSFYRGGETQYF.

This clone was observed a few times. This rearrangement joins TRBV5-5 to TRBJ1-6, with D perhaps TRBD1 (5 bases). The CDR3 runs 15 residues. Germline V CDR1 and CDR2: SGHKS, YYEKEE (reference sequence). Trimming shortened V by 1 base and J by 7 bases, and 12 bases separated the two germline ends. The CDR3 is CASSLIQGENSPLHF. Written as DNA, the CDR3 is TGTGCCAGCAGCTTGATCCAGGGTGAAAATTCACCCCTCCACTTT.

The CDR3 protein is CASSPGTAFSYEQYF. For the CDR3, the DNA is TGTGCCAGCAGCCCCGGGACAGCGTTCTCCTACGAGCAGTACTTC. The rearrangement uses TRBV5-4 and TRBJ2-7, with 7 positions matching TRBD1. There are 15 residues in the CDR3. V gave up 4 bases and J gave up 0 bases; unmatched junction bases: 7. Looked up from germline, CDR1 is SGHNT and CDR2 is YYREEE (reference sequence). Full variable domain (rest looked up from reference TRBV5-4 and TRBJ2-7): ETGVTQSPTHLIKTRGQQVTLRCSSQSGHNTVSWYQQALGQGPQFIFQYYREEENGRGNFPPRFSGLQFPNYSSELNVNALELDDSALYLCASSPGTAFSYEQYFGPGTRLTVT.

The J gene is TRBJ2-4, the V gene TRBV7-9; the match to TRBD2 covers 8 bases. V lost 3 bases to trimming and J lost 3 bases; unmatched junction nucleotides: 7. Germline values: CDR1 SEHNR, CDR2 FQNEAQ (reference sequence). CDR3 length equals 16 residues. CDR3 in DNA: TGTGCCAGCAGCTTTGGCGGGGGGCTAGGCAAAAACATTCAGTACTTC. Translated, it gives CASSFGGGLGKNIQYF. Based on the CDR3 plus reference TRBV7-9 and TRBJ2-4, the full variable domain is DTGVSQNPRHKITKRGQNVTFRCDPISEHNRLYWYRQTLGQGPEFLTYFQNEAQLEKSRLLSDRFSAERPKGSFSTLEIQRTEQGDSAMYLCASSFGGGLGKNIQYFGAGTRLSVL.

This sequence joins TRBV4-2 and TRBJ2-7, with no clear D. The V and J ends lost 3 bases and 0 bases respectively, with 9 bases between them. The CDR3 is 14 amino acids. CDR1 is LGHNA, CDR2 YNFKEQ, per germline. In DNA form, the CDR3 reads TGTGCCAGCAGCCAGGAACAGATCTCCTACGAGCAGTACTTC. It yields the protein CASSQEQISYEQYF.

Comments on this clone: Distinct nucleotide sequences in the sample also encode this CDR3. The gene calls are TRBV9 and TRBJ1-2; D ambiguous. In germline, CDR1 is SGDLS, CDR2 YYNGEE. This CDR3 contains 13 residues. Trimming shortened V by 0 bases and J by 3 bases, and 6 bases separated the two germline ends. As DNA, the CDR3 is TGTGCCAGCAGCGTAGCTACGGACTATGGCTACACCTTC. Amino acids: CASSVATDYGYTF.

The chain links TRBV6-5 to TRBJ2-1; no definite D call. CDR3 size: 14 residues. From germline, CDR1 is MNHEY and CDR2 SVGAGI. Trimming left V 6 bases short and J 4 bases short, with 13 bases between. CDR3 in amino acids: CASRYTDGYNEQFF. CDR3 DNA: TGTGCCAGCAGATACACCGACGGGTACAATGAGCAGTTCTTC.

The V gene is TRBV10-3, the J gene TRBJ1-6; tentative D call: TRBD1 (6 bases). Germline lookup yields CDR1 ENHRY and CDR2 SYGVKD. The V and J ends lost 7 bases and 2 bases respectively, with 12 bases between them. The CDR3 loop spans 15 amino acids. The CDR3 sequence: CAITADSTYNSPLHF. The DNA of the CDR3 is TGTGCCATCACCGCGGACAGTACCTATAATTCACCCCTCCACTTT.

This chain joins TRBV5-1 and TRBJ2-2, with 10 nucleotides matching TRBD1. The V segment lost 3 bases and the J segment 7 bases; nucleotides outside the gene matches: 3. The CDR3 is 14 amino acids. From germline, CDR1 is SGHRS and CDR2 YFSETQ. The CDR3 spells CASSSGQGGGELFF. The CDR3 DNA reads TGCGCCAGCAGCTCCGGACAGGGGGGCGGGGAGCTGTTTTTT.